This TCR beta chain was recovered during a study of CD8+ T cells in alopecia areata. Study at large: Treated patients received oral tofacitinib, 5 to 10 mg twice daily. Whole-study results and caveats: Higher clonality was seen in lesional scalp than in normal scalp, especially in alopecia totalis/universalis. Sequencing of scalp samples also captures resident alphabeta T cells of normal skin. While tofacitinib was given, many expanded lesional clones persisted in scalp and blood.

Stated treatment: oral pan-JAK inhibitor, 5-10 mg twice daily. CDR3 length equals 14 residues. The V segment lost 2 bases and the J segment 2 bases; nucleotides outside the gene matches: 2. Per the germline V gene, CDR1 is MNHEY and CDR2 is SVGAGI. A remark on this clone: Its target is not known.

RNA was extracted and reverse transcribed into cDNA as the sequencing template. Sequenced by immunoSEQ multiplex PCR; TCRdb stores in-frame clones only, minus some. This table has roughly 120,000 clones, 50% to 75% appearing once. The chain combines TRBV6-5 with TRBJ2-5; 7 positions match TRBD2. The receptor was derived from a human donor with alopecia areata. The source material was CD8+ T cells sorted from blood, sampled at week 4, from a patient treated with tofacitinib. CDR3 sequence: CASSYSGEQETQYF. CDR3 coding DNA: TGTGCCAGCAGTTACAGCGGGGAGCAAGAGACCCAGTACTTC.